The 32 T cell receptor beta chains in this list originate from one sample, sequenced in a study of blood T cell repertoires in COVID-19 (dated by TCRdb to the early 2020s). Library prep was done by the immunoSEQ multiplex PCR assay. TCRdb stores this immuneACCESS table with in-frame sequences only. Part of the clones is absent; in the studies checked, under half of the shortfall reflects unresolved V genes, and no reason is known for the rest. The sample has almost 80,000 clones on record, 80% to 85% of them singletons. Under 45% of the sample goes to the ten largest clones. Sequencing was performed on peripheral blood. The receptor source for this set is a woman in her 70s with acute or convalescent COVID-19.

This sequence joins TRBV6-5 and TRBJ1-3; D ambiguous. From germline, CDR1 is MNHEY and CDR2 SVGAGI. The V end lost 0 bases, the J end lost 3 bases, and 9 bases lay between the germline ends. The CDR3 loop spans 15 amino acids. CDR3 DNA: TGTGCCAGCAGTTACTCCCGGTCCTTTGGAAACACCATATATTTT. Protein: CASSYSRSFGNTIYF.

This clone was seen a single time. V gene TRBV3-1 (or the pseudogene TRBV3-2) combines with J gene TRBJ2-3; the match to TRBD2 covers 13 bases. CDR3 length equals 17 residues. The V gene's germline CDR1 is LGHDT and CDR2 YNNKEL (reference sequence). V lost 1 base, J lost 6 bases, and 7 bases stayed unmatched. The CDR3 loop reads CASSQVTGTSGMDTQYF. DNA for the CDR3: TGTGCCAGCAGCCAAGTAACCGGGACTAGCGGGATGGATACGCAGTATTTT.

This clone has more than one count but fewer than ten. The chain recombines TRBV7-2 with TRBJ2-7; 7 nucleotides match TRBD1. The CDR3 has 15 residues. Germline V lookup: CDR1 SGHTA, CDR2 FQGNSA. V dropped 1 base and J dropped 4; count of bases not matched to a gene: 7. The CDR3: CASSLDGQETYEQYF. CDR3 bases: TGTGCCAGCAGCTTAGACGGACAGGAGACTTACGAGCAGTACTTC.

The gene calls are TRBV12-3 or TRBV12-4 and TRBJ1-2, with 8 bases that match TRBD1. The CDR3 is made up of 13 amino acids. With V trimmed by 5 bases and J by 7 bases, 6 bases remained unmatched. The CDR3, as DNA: TGTGCCAGCAGTCCCCGGACAGGGACTGGCTACACCTTC. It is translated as CASSPRTGTGYTF.

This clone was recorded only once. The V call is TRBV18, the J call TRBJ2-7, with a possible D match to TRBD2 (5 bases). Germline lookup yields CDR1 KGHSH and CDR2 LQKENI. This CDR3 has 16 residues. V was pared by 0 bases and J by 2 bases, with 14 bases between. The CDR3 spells CASSPPLGSGTYEQYF. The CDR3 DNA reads TGTGCCAGCTCACCACCGCTTGGATCGGGGACCTACGAGCAGTACTTC.

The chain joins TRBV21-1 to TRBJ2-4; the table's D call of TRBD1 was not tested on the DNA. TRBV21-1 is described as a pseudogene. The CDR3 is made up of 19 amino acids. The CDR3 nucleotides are TGTGCCAGCAGCATCCAACAGGGCTCTTCTGTTTTTTCCAAAAACATTCAGTACTTC. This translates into CASSIQQGSSVFSKNIQYF.

The CDR3 sequence is CASSTPGGFNSPLHF. CDR3 DNA sequence: TGTGCCAGCAGTACCCCGGGAGGGTTCAATTCACCCCTCCACTTT. J is TRBJ1-6 and V is TRBV28, with D unresolved. Trimming left V 5 bases short and J 7 bases short, with 15 bases between. The CDR3 totals 15 residues. Looked up from germline, CDR1 is MDHEN and CDR2 is SYDVKM.

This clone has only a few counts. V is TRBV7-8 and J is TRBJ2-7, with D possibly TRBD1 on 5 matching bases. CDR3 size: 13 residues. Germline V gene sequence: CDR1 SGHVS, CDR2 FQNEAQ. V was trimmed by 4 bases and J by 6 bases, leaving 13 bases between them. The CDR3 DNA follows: TGTGCCAGCAGCTGGGGCAGGGATGGCGAGCAGTACTTC. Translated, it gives CASSWGRDGEQYF.

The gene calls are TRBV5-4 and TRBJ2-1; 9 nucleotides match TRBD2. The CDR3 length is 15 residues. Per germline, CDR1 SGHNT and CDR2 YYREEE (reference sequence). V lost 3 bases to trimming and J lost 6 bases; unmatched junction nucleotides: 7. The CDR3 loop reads CASSSKRGEGNEQFF. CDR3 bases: TGTGCCAGCAGCTCAAAGCGGGGGGAGGGCAATGAGCAGTTCTTC.

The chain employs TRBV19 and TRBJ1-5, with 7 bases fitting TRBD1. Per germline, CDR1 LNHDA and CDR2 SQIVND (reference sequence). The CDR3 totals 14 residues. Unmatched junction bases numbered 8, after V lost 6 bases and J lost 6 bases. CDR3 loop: CASSINRGTQPQHF. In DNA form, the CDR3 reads TGTGCCAGTAGCATCAACAGGGGTACTCAGCCCCAGCATTTT. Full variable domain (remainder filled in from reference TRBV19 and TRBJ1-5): DGGITQSPKYLFRKEGQNVTLSCEQNLNHDAMYWYRQDPGQGLRLIYYSQIVNDFQKGDIAEGYSVSREKKESFPLTVTSAQKNPTAFYLCASSINRGTQPQHFGDGTRLSIL.

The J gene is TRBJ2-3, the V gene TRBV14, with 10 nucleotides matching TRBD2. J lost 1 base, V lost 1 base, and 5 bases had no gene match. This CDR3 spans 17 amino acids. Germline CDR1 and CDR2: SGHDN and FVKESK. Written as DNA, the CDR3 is TGTGCCAGCAGCCAAGCTATCCTAGCGGGAGGCACAGATACGCAGTATTTT. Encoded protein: CASSQAILAGGTDTQYF.

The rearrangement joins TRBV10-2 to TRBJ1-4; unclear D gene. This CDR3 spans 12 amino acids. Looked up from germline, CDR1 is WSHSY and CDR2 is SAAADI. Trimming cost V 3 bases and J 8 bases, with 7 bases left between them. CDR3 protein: CASSEGGEKLFF. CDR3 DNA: TGCGCCAGCAGTGAAGGAGGGGAAAAACTGTTTTTT.

CDR3 amino acids: CASSLGQRYEQYF. CDR3 DNA sequence: TGTGCCAGCAGCCTAGGACAGCGCTACGAGCAGTACTTC. The chain joins TRBV3-1 (or the pseudogene TRBV3-2) to TRBJ2-7; D is possibly TRBD1 (6 bases). CDR3 length: 13 amino acids. The germline V and J ends were trimmed by 4 bases and 3 bases, with 10 bases remaining between them. The germline gives CDR1 LGHDT, CDR2 YNNKEL (reference sequence).

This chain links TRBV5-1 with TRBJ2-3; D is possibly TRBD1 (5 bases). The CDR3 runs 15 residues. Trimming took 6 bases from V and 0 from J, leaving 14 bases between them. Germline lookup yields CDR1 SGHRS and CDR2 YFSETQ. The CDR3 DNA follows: TGCGCCAGCAACCCCCGGACATTCAGCACAGATACGCAGTATTTT. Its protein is CASNPRTFSTDTQYF. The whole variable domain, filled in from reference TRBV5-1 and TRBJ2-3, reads KAGVTQTPRYLIKTRGQQVTLSCSPISGHRSVSWYQQTPGQGLQFLFEYFSETQRNKGNFPGRFSGRQFSNSRSEMNVSTLELGDSALYLCASNPRTFSTDTQYFGPGTRLTVL.

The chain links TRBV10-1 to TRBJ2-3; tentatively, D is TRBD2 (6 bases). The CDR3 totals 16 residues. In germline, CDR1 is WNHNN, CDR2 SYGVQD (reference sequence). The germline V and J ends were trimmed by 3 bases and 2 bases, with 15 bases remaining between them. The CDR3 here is CASSDPAGGNTDTQYF. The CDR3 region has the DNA TGCGCCAGCAGTGACCCGGCCGGGGGTAACACAGATACGCAGTATTTT.

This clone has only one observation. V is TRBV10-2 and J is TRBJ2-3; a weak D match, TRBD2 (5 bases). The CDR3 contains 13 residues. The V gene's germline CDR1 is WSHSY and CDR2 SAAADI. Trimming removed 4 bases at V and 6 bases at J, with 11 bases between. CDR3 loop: CASSARSGDTQYF. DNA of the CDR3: TGCGCCAGCAGTGCCCGAAGCGGTGATACGCAGTATTTT.

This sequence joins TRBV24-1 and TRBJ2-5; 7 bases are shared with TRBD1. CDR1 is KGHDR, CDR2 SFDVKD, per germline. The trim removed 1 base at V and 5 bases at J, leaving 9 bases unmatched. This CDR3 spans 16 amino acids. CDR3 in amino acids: CATSDLGRGLEETQYF. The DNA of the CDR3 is TGTGCCACCAGTGATTTAGGCAGGGGGTTGGAGGAGACCCAGTACTTC.

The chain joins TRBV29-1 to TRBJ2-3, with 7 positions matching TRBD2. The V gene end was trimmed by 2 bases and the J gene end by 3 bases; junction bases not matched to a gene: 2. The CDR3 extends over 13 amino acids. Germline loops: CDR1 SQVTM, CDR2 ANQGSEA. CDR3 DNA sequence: TGCAGCGTTGAACTAGCGGAGACAGATACGCAGTATTTT. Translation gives CSVELAETDTQYF.

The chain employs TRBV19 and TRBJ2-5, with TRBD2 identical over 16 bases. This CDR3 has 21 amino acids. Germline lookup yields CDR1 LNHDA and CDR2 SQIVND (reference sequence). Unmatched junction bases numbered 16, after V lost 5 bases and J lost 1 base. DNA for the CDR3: TGTGCCAGTAGTGCAAAAACCTCCGGGACTAGCGGGAGGGCCATCCAAGAGACCCAGTACTTC. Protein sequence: CASSAKTSGTSGRAIQETQYF. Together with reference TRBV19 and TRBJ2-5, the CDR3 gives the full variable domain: DGGITQSPKYLFRKEGQNVTLSCEQNLNHDAMYWYRQDPGQGLRLIYYSQIVNDFQKGDIAEGYSVSREKKESFPLTVTSAQKNPTAFYLCASSAKTSGTSGRAIQETQYFGPGTRLLVL.

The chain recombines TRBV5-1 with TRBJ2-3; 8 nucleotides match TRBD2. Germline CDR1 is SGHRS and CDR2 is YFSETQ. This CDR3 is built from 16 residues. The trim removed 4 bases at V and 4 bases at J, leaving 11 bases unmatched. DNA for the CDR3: TGCGCCAGCAGCAGGTCGACTAGCGCCTTATCAGATACGCAGTATTTT. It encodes CASSRSTSALSDTQYF. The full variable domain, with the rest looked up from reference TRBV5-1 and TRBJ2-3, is KAGVTQTPRYLIKTRGQQVTLSCSPISGHRSVSWYQQTPGQGLQFLFEYFSETQRNKGNFPGRFSGRQFSNSRSEMNVSTLELGDSALYLCASSRSTSALSDTQYFGPGTRLTVL.

The CDR3 DNA reads TGCGCCAGCAGCCCCCGGACAGGGCGGGAGCAGTACTTC. Protein sequence: CASSPRTGREQYF. V gene TRBV5-1 combines with J gene TRBJ2-7; 8 nucleotides align to TRBD1. The CDR3 sequence is 13 residues long. Losses at the gene ends were 4 bases for V and 7 bases for J; bases not matched to a gene: 7. Germline CDR1 is SGHRS and CDR2 is YFSETQ.

CDR3 sequence reads: CSVGRDSTNYGYTF. In nucleotides, the CDR3 is TGCAGCGTCGGACGAGACAGCACAAACTATGGCTACACCTTC. V usage is TRBV29-1 and J usage is TRBJ1-2; TRBD1 might be the D (5 bases). This CDR3 region has 14 residues. Germline-derived CDR1 and CDR2 are SQVTM and ANQGSEA. V was shortened by 6 bases and J by 2 bases, with 16 bases between the two germline ends.

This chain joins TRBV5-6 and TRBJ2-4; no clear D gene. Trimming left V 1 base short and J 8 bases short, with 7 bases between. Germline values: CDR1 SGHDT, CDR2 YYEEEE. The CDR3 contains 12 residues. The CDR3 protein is CASSLIQDIQYF. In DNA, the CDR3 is TGTGCCAGCAGCTTGATCCAGGACATTCAGTACTTC.

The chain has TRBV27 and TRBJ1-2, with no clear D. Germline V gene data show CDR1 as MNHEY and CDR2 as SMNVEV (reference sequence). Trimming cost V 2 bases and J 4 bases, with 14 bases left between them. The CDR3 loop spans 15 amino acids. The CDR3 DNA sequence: TGTGCCAGCAGTTTAGGGAGAGGGTTCGGCTATGGCTACACCTTC. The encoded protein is CASSLGRGFGYGYTF.

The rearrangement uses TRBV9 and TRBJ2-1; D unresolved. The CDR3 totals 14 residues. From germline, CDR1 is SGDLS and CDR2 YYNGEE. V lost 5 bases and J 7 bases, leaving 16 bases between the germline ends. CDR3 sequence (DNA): TGTGCCAGCAGTGCCATTGCGGTGGCTAATGAGCAGTTCTTC. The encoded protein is CASSAIAVANEQFF. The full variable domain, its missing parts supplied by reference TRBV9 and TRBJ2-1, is DSGVTQTPKHLITATGQRVTLRCSPRSGDLSVYWYQQSLDQGLQFLIQYYNGEERAKGNILERFSAQQFPDLHSELNLSSLELGDSALYFCASSAIAVANEQFFGPGTRLTVL.

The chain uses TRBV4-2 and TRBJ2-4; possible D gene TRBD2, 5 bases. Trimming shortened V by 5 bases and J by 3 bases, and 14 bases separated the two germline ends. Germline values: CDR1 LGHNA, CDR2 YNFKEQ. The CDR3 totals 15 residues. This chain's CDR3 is CASSATINGKNIQYF. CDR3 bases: TGTGCCAGCAGCGCGACTATTAATGGCAAAAACATTCAGTACTTC.

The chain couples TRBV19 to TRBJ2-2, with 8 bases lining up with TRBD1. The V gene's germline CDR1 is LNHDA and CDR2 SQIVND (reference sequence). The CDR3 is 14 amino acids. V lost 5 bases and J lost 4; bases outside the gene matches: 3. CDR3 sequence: CASSSTGGTGELFF. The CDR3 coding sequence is TGTGCCAGTAGTTCTACAGGGGGCACCGGGGAGCTGTTTTTT.

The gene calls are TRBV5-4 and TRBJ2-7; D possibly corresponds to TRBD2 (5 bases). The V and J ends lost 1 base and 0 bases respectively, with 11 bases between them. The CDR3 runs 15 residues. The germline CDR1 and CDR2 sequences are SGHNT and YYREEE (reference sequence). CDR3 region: CASSLSAGNSYEQYF. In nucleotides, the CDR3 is TGTGCCAGCAGCTTGTCTGCGGGCAACTCCTACGAGCAGTACTTC.

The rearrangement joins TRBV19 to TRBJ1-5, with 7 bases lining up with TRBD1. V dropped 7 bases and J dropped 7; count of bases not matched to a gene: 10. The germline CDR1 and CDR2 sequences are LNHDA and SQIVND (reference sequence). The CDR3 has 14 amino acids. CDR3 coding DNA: TGTGCCAGTACGGGGCAGGGGGAAGGACAGCCCCAGCATTTT. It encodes CASTGQGEGQPQHF.

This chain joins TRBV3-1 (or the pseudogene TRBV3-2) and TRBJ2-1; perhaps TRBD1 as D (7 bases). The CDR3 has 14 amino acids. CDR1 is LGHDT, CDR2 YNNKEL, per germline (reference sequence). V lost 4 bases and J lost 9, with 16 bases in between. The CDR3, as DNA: TGTGCCAGCAGCCGGACTTCCCAGGGGGGTGAGCAGTTCTTC. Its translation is CASSRTSQGGEQFF.

The DNA for the CDR3 is TGTGCCAGCAGCTTAGCTACCGGACTGGGCACTGAAGCTTTCTTT. Amino acids: CASSLATGLGTEAFF. The genes are TRBV7-9 and TRBJ1-1; D call uncertain. Germline V CDR1 and CDR2: SEHNR, FQNEAQ (reference sequence). CDR3 size: 15 residues. The V and J ends lost 0 bases and 4 bases respectively, with 12 bases between them.

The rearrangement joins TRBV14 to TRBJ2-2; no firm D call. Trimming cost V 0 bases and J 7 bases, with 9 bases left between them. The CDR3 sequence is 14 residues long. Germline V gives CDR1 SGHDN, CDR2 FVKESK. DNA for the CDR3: TGTGCCAGCAGCCAAGATCTGAGGATCGGGGAGCTGTTTTTT. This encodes CASSQDLRIGELFF.